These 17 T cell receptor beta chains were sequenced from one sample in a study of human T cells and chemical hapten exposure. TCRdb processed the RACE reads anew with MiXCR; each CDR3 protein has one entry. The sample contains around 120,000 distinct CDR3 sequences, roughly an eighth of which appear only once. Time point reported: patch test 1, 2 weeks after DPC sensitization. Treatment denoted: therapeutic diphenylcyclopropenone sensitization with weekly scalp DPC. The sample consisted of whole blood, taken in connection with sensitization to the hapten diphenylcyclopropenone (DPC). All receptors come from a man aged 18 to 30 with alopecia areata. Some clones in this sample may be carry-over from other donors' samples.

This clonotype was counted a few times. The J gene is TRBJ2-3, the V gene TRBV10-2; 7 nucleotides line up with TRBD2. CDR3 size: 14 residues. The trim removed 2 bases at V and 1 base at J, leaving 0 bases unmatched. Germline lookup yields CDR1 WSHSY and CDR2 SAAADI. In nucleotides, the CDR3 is TGCGCCAGCAGTGAGACTAGCGGCACAGATACGCAGTATTTT. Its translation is CASSETSGTDTQYF.

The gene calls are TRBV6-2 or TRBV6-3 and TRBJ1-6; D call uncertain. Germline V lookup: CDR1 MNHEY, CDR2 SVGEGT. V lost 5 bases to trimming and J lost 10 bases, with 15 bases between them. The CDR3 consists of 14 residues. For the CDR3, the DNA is TGTGCCAGCAGTCTACCTAATCCTTCGTCACCCCTCCACTTT. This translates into CASSLPNPSSPLHF.

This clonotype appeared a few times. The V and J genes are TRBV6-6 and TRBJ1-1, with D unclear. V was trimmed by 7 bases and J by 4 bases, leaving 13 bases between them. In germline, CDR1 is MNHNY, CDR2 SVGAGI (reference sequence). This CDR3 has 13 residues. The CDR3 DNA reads TGTGCCAGCAACCCATCCCGGGGCACTGAAGCTTTCTTT. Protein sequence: CASNPSRGTEAFF.

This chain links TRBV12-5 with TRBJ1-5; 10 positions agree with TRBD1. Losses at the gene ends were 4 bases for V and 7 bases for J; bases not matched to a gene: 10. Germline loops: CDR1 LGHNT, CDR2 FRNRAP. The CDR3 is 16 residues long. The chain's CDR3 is CASGSDRGLVVQPQHF. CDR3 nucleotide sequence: TGTGCTAGTGGTTCAGACAGGGGGCTAGTTGTACAGCCCCAGCATTTT.

The CDR3 nucleotides are TGTGCCAGTAGTACCCCGGGACAGGGGGCCGCGGAGACCCAGTACTTC. Protein product: CASSTPGQGAAETQYF. V is TRBV19 and J is TRBJ2-5; 12 bases fit TRBD1. The CDR3 spans 16 residues. CDR1 is LNHDA and CDR2 is SQIVND in the germline V gene (reference sequence). The ends lost 4 bases at V and 5 bases at J; junction bases unmatched: 8.

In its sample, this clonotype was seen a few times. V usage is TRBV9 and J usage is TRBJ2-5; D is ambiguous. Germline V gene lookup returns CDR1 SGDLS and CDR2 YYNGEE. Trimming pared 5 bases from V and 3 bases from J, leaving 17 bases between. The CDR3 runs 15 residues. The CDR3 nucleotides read TGTGCCAGCAGTAGTATGTCTGGGCAGAAAGAGACCCAGTACTTC. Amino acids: CASSSMSGQKETQYF.

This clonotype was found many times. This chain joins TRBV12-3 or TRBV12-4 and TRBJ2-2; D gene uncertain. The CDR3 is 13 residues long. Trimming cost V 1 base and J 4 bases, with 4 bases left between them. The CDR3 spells CASSLGATGELFF. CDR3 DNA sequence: TGTGCCAGCAGTTTAGGGGCCACCGGGGAGCTGTTTTTT.

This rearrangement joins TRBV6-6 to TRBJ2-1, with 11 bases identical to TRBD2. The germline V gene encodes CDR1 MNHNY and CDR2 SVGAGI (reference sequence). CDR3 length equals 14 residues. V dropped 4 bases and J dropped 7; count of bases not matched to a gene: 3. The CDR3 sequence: CASSSGTSGNEQFF. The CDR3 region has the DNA TGTGCCAGCAGTTCCGGGACTAGCGGTAATGAGCAGTTCTTC.

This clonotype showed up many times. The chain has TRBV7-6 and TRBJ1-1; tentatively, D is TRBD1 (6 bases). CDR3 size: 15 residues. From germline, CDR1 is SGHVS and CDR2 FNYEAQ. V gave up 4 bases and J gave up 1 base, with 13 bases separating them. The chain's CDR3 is CASSSGSRGNTEAFF. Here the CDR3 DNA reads TGTGCCAGCAGCTCAGGGAGCAGGGGGAACACTGAAGCTTTCTTT.

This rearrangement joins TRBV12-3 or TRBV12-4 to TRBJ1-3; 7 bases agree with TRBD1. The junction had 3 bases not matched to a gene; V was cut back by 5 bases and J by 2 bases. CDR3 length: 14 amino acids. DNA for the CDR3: TGTGCCAGCAGTCCTGGGACAGCTGGAAACACCATATATTTT. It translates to CASSPGTAGNTIYF.

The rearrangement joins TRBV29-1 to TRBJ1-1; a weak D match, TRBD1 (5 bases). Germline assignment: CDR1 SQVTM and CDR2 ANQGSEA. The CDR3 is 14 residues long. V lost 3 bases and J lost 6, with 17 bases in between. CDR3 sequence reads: CSVEAIQGEPEAFF. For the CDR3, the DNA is TGCAGCGTTGAGGCCATTCAGGGCGAGCCTGAAGCTTTCTTT.

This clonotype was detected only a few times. The CDR3 here is CATETSGQGRVLATEAFF. CDR3 nucleotide sequence: TGTGCCACCGAAACTTCGGGACAGGGGAGGGTCTTGGCCACTGAAGCTTTCTTT. This rearrangement joins TRBV7-9 to TRBJ1-1; 10 bases are shared with TRBD1. CDR1 is SEHNR, CDR2 FQNEAQ, per germline (reference sequence). The CDR3 totals 18 residues. V trimming: 10 bases; J trimming: 4 bases; junction bases outside the gene matches: 21.

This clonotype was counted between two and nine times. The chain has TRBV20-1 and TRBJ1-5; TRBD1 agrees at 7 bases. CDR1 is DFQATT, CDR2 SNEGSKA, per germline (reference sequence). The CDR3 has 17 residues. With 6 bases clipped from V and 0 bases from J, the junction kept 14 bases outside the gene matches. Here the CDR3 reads CSAGGTAETYSNQPQHF. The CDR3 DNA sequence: TGCAGTGCGGGCGGGACAGCTGAGACATATAGCAATCAGCCCCAGCATTTT.

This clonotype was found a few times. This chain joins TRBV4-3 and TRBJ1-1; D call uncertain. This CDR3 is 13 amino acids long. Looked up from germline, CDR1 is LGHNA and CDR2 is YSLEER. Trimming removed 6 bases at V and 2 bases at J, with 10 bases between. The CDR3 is CASSRTANTEAFF. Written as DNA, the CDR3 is TGCGCCAGCAGTAGGACGGCAAACACTGAAGCTTTCTTT.

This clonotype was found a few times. The CDR3 DNA reads as TGTGCCAGCAGCCTGAAGCGGGCAGATACGCAGTATTTT. Amino acid sequence: CASSLKRADTQYF. The genes are TRBV7-2 and TRBJ2-3; D possibly corresponds to TRBD2 (6 bases). The V end lost 5 bases, the J end lost 4 bases, and 10 bases lay between the germline ends. Germline CDR1 reads SGHTA; CDR2 reads FQGNSA. This CDR3 has 13 amino acids.

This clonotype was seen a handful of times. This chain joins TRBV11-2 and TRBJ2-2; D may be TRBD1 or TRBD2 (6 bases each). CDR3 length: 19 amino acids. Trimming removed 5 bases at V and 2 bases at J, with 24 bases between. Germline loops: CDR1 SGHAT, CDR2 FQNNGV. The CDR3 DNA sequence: TGTGCCAGCAGCCCAGGGGTAAAGGGACTTCCGATTAACACCGGGGAGCTGTTTTTT. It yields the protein CASSPGVKGLPINTGELFF.

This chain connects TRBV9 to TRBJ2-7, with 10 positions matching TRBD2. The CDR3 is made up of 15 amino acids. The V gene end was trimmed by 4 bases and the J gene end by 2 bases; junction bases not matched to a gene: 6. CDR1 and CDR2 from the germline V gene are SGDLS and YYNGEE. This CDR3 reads CASSPRLAGTYEQYF. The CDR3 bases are TGTGCCAGCAGCCCGCGACTAGCGGGCACCTACGAGCAGTACTTC.